This T cell receptor beta chain was recorded in a study of blood T cells in healthy people across ages. General study results and limits: The study lacked donor CMV status, which possibly confounded expanded clonotype changes. With unsorted PBMCs, a conclusive comparison of naive versus antigen-experienced cells was not possible.

Extraction of total RNA produced a minimum of 5.5 micrograms from each sample. This clonotype appeared once. Antigen: not known. Using a J-beta primer mix together with a sample-barcoded 5' primer, a second PCR was run for about 7 to 12 cycles. TCRdb re-analysed the 5' RACE reads in MiXCR, keeping a single row per CDR3 protein. The data show fewer than 2 million distinct CDR3 sequences, with about two fifths seen just once and 23% held by the top ten. This CDR3 spans 15 amino acids. V shed 5 bases and J 13 bases; nucleotides not matched to a gene: 19. CDR1 DFQATT and CDR2 SNEGSKA come from the germline V gene (reference sequence).

The V gene is TRBV20-1, the J gene TRBJ2-1, with 8 bases identical to TRBD1. The receptor's source is a human donor in good health. The sample comprised blood. DNA for the CDR3: TGCAGTGCTGCCGGGACAGGACATCAGCAAGAGACCCAGTTCTTC. As protein: CSAAGTGHQQETQFF.